These T cell receptor beta chains were read from a single sample in a study of Ad26.COV2.S vaccination and SARS-CoV-2 variants. Profiled with immunoSEQ multiplex PCR; TCRdb holds only in-frame clones, not every one. Of hundreds of thousands of clones in the sample, 80% to 95% were seen once. The sequencing here drew on peripheral blood, taken in a trial of Ad26.COV2.S vaccine versus placebo. The receptors derive from a person between 18 and 60 years old who received the Ad26.COV2.S COVID-19 vaccine or a placebo. Both conserved end residues are part of each CDR3. The D gene is left open where the match is weak. Not every row has a clone size; where given, it reads once, few, many or a size class.

size: few; D: -; length: 16; V: TRBV6-2/TRBV6-3; J: TRBJ1-5; CDR3: CASSRYRDRLYQPQHF; DNA: TGTGCCAGCAGCCGGTACCGGGACCGACTATATCAGCCCCAGCATTTT
size: -; D: -; length: 15; V: TRBV6-6; J: TRBJ1-1; CDR3: CASSYSGLQNTEAFF; DNA: TGTGCCAGCAGTTACTCGGGACTCCAGAACACTGAAGCTTTCTTT
size: many; D: -; length: 15; V: TRBV5-6; J: TRBJ1-1; CDR3: CASSLAGRVNTEAFF; DNA: TGTGCCAGCAGCTTGGCGGGGCGGGTGAACACTGAAGCTTTCTTT
size: -; D: TRBD2; length: 16; V: TRBV6-1; J: TRBJ2-1; CDR3: CASSGLAGGTYNEQFF; DNA: TGTGCCAGCAGTGGACTAGCGGGGGGTACATACAATGAGCAGTTCTTC
size: -; D: -; length: 18; V: TRBV11-2; J: TRBJ1-1; CDR3: CASSLAESQGWVYTEAFF; DNA: TGTGCCAGCAGCTTAGCGGAATCACAGGGATGGGTGTACACTGAAGCTTTCTTT
size: -; D: -; length: 17; V: TRBV10-3; J: TRBJ2-6; CDR3: CAIRGHAPLSGANVLTF; DNA: TGTGCCATCAGGGGACATGCGCCTCTTTCCGGGGCCAACGTCCTGACTTTC
size: -; D: TRBD1; length: 15; V: TRBV27; J: TRBJ1-1; CDR3: CASSRTRGVNTEAFF; DNA: TGTGCCAGCAGTCGGACCAGGGGGGTGAACACTGAAGCTTTCTTT
size: -; D: TRBD1; length: 16; V: TRBV5-1; J: TRBJ2-1; CDR3: CASSFRTGGSYNEQFF; DNA: TGCGCCAGCAGCTTTCGGACAGGGGGCTCCTACAATGAGCAGTTCTTC
size: -; D: -; length: 16; V: TRBV6-2/TRBV6-3; J: TRBJ2-7; CDR3: CASSYVGSRGGYEQYF; DNA: TGTGCCAGCAGTTACGTAGGTTCCCGTGGAGGCTACGAGCAGTACTTC
size: once; D: -; length: 13; V: TRBV7-2; J: TRBJ1-2; CDR3: CASRVTASYGYTF; DNA: TGTGCCAGCAGGGTTACAGCCAGCTATGGCTACACCTTC
size: -; D: -; length: 14; V: TRBV7-9; J: TRBJ2-5; CDR3: CASSPVGLEETQYF; DNA: TGTGCCAGCAGCCCCGTGGGACTTGAAGAGACCCAGTACTTC
size: -; D: -; length: 13; V: TRBV5-1; J: TRBJ1-1; CDR3: CASSLYGGTEAFF; DNA: TGCGCCAGCAGCTTGTACGGGGGCACTGAAGCTTTCTTT
size: -; D: -; length: 17; V: TRBV7-8; J: TRBJ2-7; CDR3: CASSLGFFETEGNEQYF; DNA: TGTGCCAGCAGCTTAGGATTTTTCGAGACAGAGGGCAACGAGCAGTACTTC
size: -; D: TRBD2; length: 15; V: TRBV10-1; J: TRBJ2-7; CDR3: CASSESVAGGYEQYF; DNA: TGCGCCAGCAGTGAGTCGGTAGCGGGGGGCTACGAGCAGTACTTC
size: -; D: -; length: 13; V: TRBV2; J: TRBJ2-7; CDR3: CASRTPNRDEQYF; DNA: TGTGCCAGCAGGACCCCGAATAGGGACGAGCAGTACTTC
size: -; D: -; length: 13; V: TRBV4-1; J: TRBJ2-1; CDR3: CASSPSQFPLQFF; DNA: TGCGCCAGCAGCCCCTCGCAGTTCCCACTTCAATTCTTC
size: -; D: TRBD1; length: 16; V: TRBV6-2/TRBV6-3; J: TRBJ2-2; CDR3: CASSYLPGQGTGELFF; DNA: TGTGCCAGCAGTTACCTTCCGGGACAGGGCACCGGGGAGCTGTTTTTT
size: -; D: -; length: 17; V: TRBV11-2; J: TRBJ2-7; CDR3: CASSPTRREQGFYEQYF; DNA: TGTGCCAGCAGCCCTACACGGAGGGAACAGGGGTTCTACGAGCAGTACTTC
size: -; D: -; length: 15; V: TRBV4-3; J: TRBJ2-7; CDR3: CASSQRPTTTYEQYF; DNA: TGCGCCAGCAGCCAAAGACCGACTACAACCTACGAGCAGTACTTC
size: -; D: TRBD1; length: 14; V: TRBV5-8; J: TRBJ2-5; CDR3: CASSLGGTGKVQYF; DNA: TGTGCCAGCAGCTTAGGGGGGACAGGGAAGGTCCAGTACTTC
size: -; D: -; length: 15; V: TRBV9; J: TRBJ1-1; CDR3: CASSVGDRLNTEAFF; DNA: TGTGCCAGCAGCGTAGGAGACAGGCTGAACACTGAAGCTTTCTTT
size: -; D: -; length: 14; V: TRBV7-2; J: TRBJ1-1; CDR3: CASSLGLMNTEAFF; DNA: TGTGCCAGCAGCTTGGGGTTAATGAACACTGAAGCTTTCTTT
size: -; D: TRBD1; length: 16; V: TRBV6-4; J: TRBJ2-7; CDR3: CASSEFRDRSSYEQYF; DNA: TGTGCCAGCAGTGAATTTAGGGACAGGAGCTCCTACGAGCAGTACTTC
size: few; D: TRBD2; length: 16; V: TRBV5-6; J: TRBJ2-2; CDR3: CASSLVGTTYTGELFF; DNA: TGTGCCAGCAGCTTGGTGGGGACTACTTACACCGGGGAGCTGTTTTTT
size: few; D: -; length: 14; V: TRBV5-5; J: TRBJ2-7; CDR3: CASSLGWGSYEQYF; DNA: TGTGCCAGCAGCTTGGGTTGGGGGTCCTACGAGCAGTACTTC
size: -; D: -; length: 18; V: TRBV9; J: TRBJ1-3; CDR3: CASSVGPGLGNSGNTIYF; DNA: TGTGCCAGCAGCGTAGGGCCGGGGTTGGGAAACTCTGGAAACACCATATATTTT
size: few; D: -; length: 14; V: TRBV27; J: TRBJ1-6; CDR3: CASSLLGDNSPLHF; DNA: TGTGCCAGCAGTTTACTAGGCGATAATTCACCCCTCCACTTT
size: -; D: TRBD1; length: 14; V: TRBV19; J: TRBJ2-7; CDR3: CASHQGQGVYEQYF; DNA: TGTGCCAGTCACCAGGGACAGGGAGTCTACGAGCAGTACTTC
size: -; D: -; length: 14; V: TRBV11-2; J: TRBJ1-4; CDR3: CASSLGPSTGKLFF; DNA: TGTGCCAGCAGCTTGGGGCCTTCAACGGGAAAACTGTTTTTT
size: -; D: -; length: 15; V: TRBV29-1; J: TRBJ1-1; CDR3: CSVEGQSNANTEAFF; DNA: TGCAGCGTTGAGGGCCAGAGTAATGCGAACACTGAAGCTTTCTTT
size: -; D: TRBD1; length: 13; V: TRBV30; J: TRBJ1-2; CDR3: CAWSPWDRDGYTF; DNA: TGTGCCTGGAGTCCTTGGGACAGGGACGGCTACACCTTC
size: -; D: -; length: 15; V: TRBV12-5; J: TRBJ2-7; CDR3: CASGLVTGRGYEQYF; DNA: TGTGCTAGTGGTTTGGTAACAGGACGCGGCTACGAGCAGTACTTC
size: -; D: -; length: 13; V: TRBV30; J: TRBJ2-7; CDR3: CAWRWGGSYEQYF; DNA: TGTGCCTGGCGTTGGGGCGGCTCCTACGAGCAGTACTTC
size: once; D: -; length: 14; V: TRBV27; J: TRBJ1-5; CDR3: CASSDINSNQPQHF; DNA: TGTGCCAGCAGTGACATTAATAGCAATCAGCCCCAGCATTTT
size: -; D: -; length: 16; V: TRBV5-5; J: TRBJ1-1; CDR3: CASSLVGWERNTEAFF; DNA: TGTGCCAGCAGCTTGGTGGGTTGGGAGAGGAACACTGAAGCTTTCTTT
size: -; D: -; length: 14; V: TRBV27; J: TRBJ1-1; CDR3: CASSFQFMNTEAFF; DNA: TGTGCCAGCAGTTTTCAATTTATGAACACTGAAGCTTTCTTT
size: -; D: -; length: 13; V: TRBV10-2; J: TRBJ2-7; CDR3: CASSGQPSDEQYF; DNA: TGCGCCAGCAGTGGGCAGCCCTCGGACGAGCAGTACTTC
size: -; D: TRBD2; length: 18; V: TRBV5-4; J: TRBJ2-5; CDR3: CASSLSVWRGGPGETQYF; DNA: TGTGCCAGCAGCTTGTCAGTATGGCGGGGGGGCCCCGGGGAGACCCAGTACTTC
size: -; D: TRBD2; length: 16; V: TRBV27; J: TRBJ2-3; CDR3: CASSLGGAGSTDTQYF; DNA: TGTGCCAGCAGTTTAGGTGGAGCGGGGAGCACAGATACGCAGTATTTT
size: -; D: TRBD1; length: 15; V: TRBV19; J: TRBJ2-7; CDR3: CASSPHGQGAYEQYF; DNA: TGTGCCAGTAGCCCGCACGGACAGGGAGCCTACGAGCAGTACTTC
size: -; D: -; length: 16; V: TRBV4-3; J: TRBJ2-3; CDR3: CASSQETQAWTDTQYF; DNA: TGCGCCAGCAGCCAAGAAACACAGGCGTGGACAGATACGCAGTATTTT
size: -; D: -; length: 16; V: TRBV4-3; J: TRBJ2-3; CDR3: CASSQVWAGASDTQYF; DNA: TGCGCCAGCAGCCAAGTTTGGGCAGGGGCATCAGATACGCAGTATTTT
size: -; D: -; length: 14; V: TRBV10-3; J: TRBJ1-4; CDR3: CAISDPGGAEKLFF; DNA: TGTGCCATCAGTGATCCCGGGGGCGCCGAAAAACTGTTTTTT
size: -; D: -; length: 15; V: TRBV11-3; J: TRBJ2-2; CDR3: CASSPRQGLRGELFF; DNA: TGTGCCAGCAGCCCCCGGCAGGGGCTCCGGGGGGAGCTGTTTTTT
size: once; D: TRBD2; length: 16; V: TRBV19; J: TRBJ2-5; CDR3: CASSIGSGGALETQYF; DNA: TGTGCCAGTAGTATAGGTAGCGGGGGGGCCCTAGAGACCCAGTACTTC
size: -; D: -; length: 11; V: TRBV29-1; J: TRBJ2-1; CDR3: CSVPLVYEQFF; DNA: TGCAGCGTTCCACTAGTGTATGAGCAGTTCTTC
size: -; D: TRBD1; length: 14; V: TRBV7-8; J: TRBJ1-1; CDR3: CASSIRGLRTEAFF; DNA: TGTGCCAGCAGCATAAGGGGGCTTAGGACTGAAGCTTTCTTT
size: -; D: -; length: 14; V: TRBV19; J: TRBJ2-7; CDR3: CASSISQGGDEQYF; DNA: TGTGCCAGTAGTATAAGCCAAGGCGGGGACGAGCAGTACTTC
size: -; D: -; length: 13; V: TRBV29-1; J: TRBJ2-3; CDR3: CSVEGESTDTQYF; DNA: TGCAGCGTTGAGGGTGAGAGCACAGATACGCAGTATTTT
size: -; D: -; length: 15; V: TRBV4-1; J: TRBJ1-2; CDR3: CASSQEQEESYGYTF; DNA: TGCGCCAGCAGCCAAGAGCAGGAAGAGTCCTATGGCTACACCTTC
size: -; D: TRBD1; length: 16; V: TRBV7-9; J: TRBJ2-6; CDR3: CASRYDRANGANVLTF; DNA: TGTGCCAGCAGGTATGACAGGGCAAATGGGGCCAACGTCCTGACTTTC
size: -; D: -; length: 13; V: TRBV18; J: TRBJ1-2; CDR3: CASSPEGIAGYTF; DNA: TGTGCCAGCTCACCGGAGGGGATAGCGGGCTACACCTTC
size: -; D: -; length: 13; V: TRBV14; J: TRBJ2-6; CDR3: CASRTGGANVLTF; DNA: TGTGCCAGTCGAACAGGGGGGGCCAACGTCCTGACTTTC
size: -; D: TRBD1; length: 13; V: TRBV7-9; J: TRBJ2-5; CDR3: CASSLHAGQGLYF; DNA: TGTGCCAGCAGCCTCCATGCGGGACAGGGTCTGTACTTC
size: few; D: -; length: 17; V: TRBV7-8; J: TRBJ1-5; CDR3: CASSWGNSRYSNQPQHF; DNA: TGTGCCAGCAGCTGGGGGAACAGCCGTTATAGCAATCAGCCCCAGCATTTT
size: -; D: TRBD2; length: 14; V: TRBV9; J: TRBJ2-7; CDR3: CASSRTGTTFEQYF; DNA: TGTGCCAGCAGCCGAACCGGGACTACGTTCGAGCAGTACTTC
size: -; D: -; length: 13; V: TRBV5-6; J: TRBJ1-1; CDR3: CASSLQVITEAFF; DNA: TGTGCCAGCAGCTTGCAGGTTATCACTGAAGCTTTCTTT
size: -; D: -; length: 13; V: TRBV4-3; J: TRBJ2-5; CDR3: CASSQVAGETQYF; DNA: TGCGCCAGCAGCCAAGTAGCAGGCGAGACCCAGTACTTC
size: -; D: -; length: 13; V: TRBV6-2/TRBV6-3; J: TRBJ2-7; CDR3: CASSRLTGNEQYF; DNA: TGTGCCAGCAGTCGATTAACAGGGAACGAGCAGTACTTC
size: -; D: -; length: 11; V: TRBV5-4; J: TRBJ2-7; CDR3: CASSPSYEQYF; DNA: TGTGCCAGCAGCCCGTCCTACGAGCAGTACTTC